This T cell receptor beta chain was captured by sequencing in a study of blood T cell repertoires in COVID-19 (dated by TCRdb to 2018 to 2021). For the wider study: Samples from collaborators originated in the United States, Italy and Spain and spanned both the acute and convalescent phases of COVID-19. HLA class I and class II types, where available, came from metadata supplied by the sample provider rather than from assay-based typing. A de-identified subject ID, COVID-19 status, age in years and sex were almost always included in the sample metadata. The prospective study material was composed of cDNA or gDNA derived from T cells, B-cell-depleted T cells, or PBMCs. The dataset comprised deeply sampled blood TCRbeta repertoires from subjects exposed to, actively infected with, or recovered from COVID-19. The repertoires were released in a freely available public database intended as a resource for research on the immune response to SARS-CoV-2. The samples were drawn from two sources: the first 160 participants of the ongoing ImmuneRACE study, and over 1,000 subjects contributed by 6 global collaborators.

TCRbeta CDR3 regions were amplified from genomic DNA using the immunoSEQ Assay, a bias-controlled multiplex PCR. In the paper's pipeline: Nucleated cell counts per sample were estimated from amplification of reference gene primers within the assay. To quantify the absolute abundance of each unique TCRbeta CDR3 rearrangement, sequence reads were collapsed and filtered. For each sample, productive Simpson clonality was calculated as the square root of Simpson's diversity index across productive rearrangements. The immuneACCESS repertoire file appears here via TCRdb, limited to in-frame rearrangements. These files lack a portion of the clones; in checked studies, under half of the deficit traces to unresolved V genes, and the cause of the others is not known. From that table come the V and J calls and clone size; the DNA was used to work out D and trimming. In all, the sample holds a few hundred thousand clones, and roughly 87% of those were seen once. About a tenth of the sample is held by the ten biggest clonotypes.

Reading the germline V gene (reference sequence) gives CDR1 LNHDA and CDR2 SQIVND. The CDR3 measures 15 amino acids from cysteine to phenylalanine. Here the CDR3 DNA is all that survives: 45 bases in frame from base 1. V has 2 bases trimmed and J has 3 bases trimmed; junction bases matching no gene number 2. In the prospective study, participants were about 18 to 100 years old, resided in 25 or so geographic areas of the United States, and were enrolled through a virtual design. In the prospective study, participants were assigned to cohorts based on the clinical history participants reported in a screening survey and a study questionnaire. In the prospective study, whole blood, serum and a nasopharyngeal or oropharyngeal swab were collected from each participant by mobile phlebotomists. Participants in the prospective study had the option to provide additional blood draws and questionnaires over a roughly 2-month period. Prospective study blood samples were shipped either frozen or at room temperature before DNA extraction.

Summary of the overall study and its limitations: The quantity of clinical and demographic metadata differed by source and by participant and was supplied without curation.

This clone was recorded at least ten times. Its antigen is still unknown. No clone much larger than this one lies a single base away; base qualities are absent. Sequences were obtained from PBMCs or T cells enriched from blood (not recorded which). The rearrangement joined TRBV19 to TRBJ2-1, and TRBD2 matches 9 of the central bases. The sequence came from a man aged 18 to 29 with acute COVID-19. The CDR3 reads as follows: CASSIISGSYNEQFF. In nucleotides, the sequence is TGTGCCAGTAGTATAATTAGCGGGAGCTACAATGAGCAGTTCTTC.